These 23 T cell receptor beta chains originate from one sample sequenced in a study of T cells in Graves' hyperthyroidism and ophthalmopathy. Amplified regions were TCR beta CDR3 sequences from RNA transcripts. The study used the HTBI primer set for a first-round RT-PCR of the TCR CDR3. MiXCR was run by TCRdb on the multiplex PCR reads, yielding one entry per CDR3 protein. The repertoire has 400,000 to 550,000 distinct CDR3 sequences, 13% to 15% of them found once; the top ten carry about 17%. Material: blood. These receptors were obtained from a woman between 18 and 29 years old with Graves' hyperthyroidism.

This clonotype has only a few counts. A read error may be the cause here, since a much bigger clone is one base away. J is TRBJ2-1 and V is TRBV24-1, with 7 positions matching TRBD1. This CDR3 contains 15 residues. With 5 bases clipped from V and 8 bases from J, the junction kept 11 bases outside the gene matches. The germline gives CDR1 KGHDR, CDR2 SFDVKD. This chain's CDR3 is CATSGRGTSFDEQFF. The CDR3 DNA reads TGTGCCACCAGTGGCAGGGGGACAAGTTTCGATGAGCAGTTCTTC.

Many counts were recorded for this clonotype. The chain recombines TRBV9 with TRBJ2-1, with D tentatively TRBD2 (5 bases). Trimming removed 0 bases at V and 6 bases at J, with 16 bases between. Germline V gene data show CDR1 as SGDLS and CDR2 as YYNGEE. The CDR3 loop spans 16 amino acids. The CDR3 DNA sequence: TGTGCCAGCAGCGTAGGTCTTAGCGACAACTTCAATGAGCAGTTCTTC. Its translation is CASSVGLSDNFNEQFF.

This clonotype showed up many times. The rearrangement uses TRBV7-9 and TRBJ1-2; D not certain. V lost 5 bases to trimming and J lost 8 bases, with 15 bases between them. Looked up from germline, CDR1 is SEHNR and CDR2 is FQNEAQ (reference sequence). This CDR3 has 13 amino acids. The CDR3 protein is CASSTDILRGYTF. Written as DNA, the CDR3 is TGTGCCAGCAGCACCGACATCCTTCGCGGCTACACCTTC.

This clonotype was seen a few times. V and J are TRBV20-1 and TRBJ2-1, with 8 bases matching TRBD2. In germline, CDR1 is DFQATT, CDR2 SNEGSKA (reference sequence). The CDR3 spans 15 residues. J lost 4 bases, V lost 5 bases, and 10 bases had no gene match. The CDR3: CSAVTIAGPYNEQFF. The CDR3 DNA is TGCAGTGCTGTAACTATAGCGGGACCATACAATGAGCAGTTCTTC.

This clonotype was counted between two and nine times. V is TRBV7-6 and J is TRBJ2-1; the match to TRBD2 covers 9 bases. The germline V gene encodes CDR1 SGHVS and CDR2 FNYEAQ. The CDR3 loop spans 15 amino acids. V dropped 11 bases and J dropped 8; count of bases not matched to a gene: 16. In DNA, the CDR3 is TGTGCCGGCACCTCTGCGGGAGGGCCTATGCATGAGCAGTTCTTC. It encodes CAGTSAGGPMHEQFF.

The chain uses TRBV20-1 and TRBJ2-4; D is unclear. This CDR3 contains 14 residues. CDR1 is DFQATT, CDR2 SNEGSKA, per germline (reference sequence). Trimming cost V 6 bases and J 8 bases, with 20 bases left between them. The CDR3 sequence is CSARLAPTQDIQYF. CDR3 DNA sequence: TGCAGTGCGAGACTGGCGCCAACCCAAGACATTCAGTACTTC.

This clonotype was recorded at least ten times. CDR3 nucleotides: TGTGCCAGCAAAAGGAACCGGGACAGCTACTACAATGAGCAGTTCTTC. Translating gives CASKRNRDSYYNEQFF. The chain links TRBV6-1 to TRBJ2-1, with 7 bases that match TRBD1. Germline V gene sequence: CDR1 MNHNS, CDR2 SASEGT. The CDR3 is 16 residues long. V lost 7 bases to trimming and J lost 3 bases; unmatched junction nucleotides: 12.

In this sample, this clonotype turned up many times. V usage is TRBV20-1 and J usage is TRBJ1-1, with no clear D. Trimming pared 0 bases from V and 4 bases from J, leaving 9 bases between. This CDR3 spans 13 amino acids. Germline CDR1 reads DFQATT; CDR2 reads SNEGSKA (reference sequence). The CDR3 spells CSARDGPSTEAFF. The CDR3 region has the DNA TGCAGTGCTAGAGACGGTCCGAGCACTGAAGCTTTCTTT.

This clonotype was picked up many times. The chain combines TRBV30 with TRBJ1-3; the D gene is possibly TRBD1 (5 bases). Germline-derived CDR1 and CDR2 are GTSNPN and SVGIG (reference sequence). The CDR3 runs to 12 residues. The ends were cut back, 4 bases at V and 3 bases at J, with 7 bases in the middle. The CDR3 DNA sequence: TGTGCCTGGAAGGGGCTTGGAAACACCATATATTTT. Translating it yields CAWKGLGNTIYF.

This clonotype was observed many times. The J gene is TRBJ1-1, the V gene TRBV27; tentatively, D is TRBD1 (5 bases). V lost 5 bases and J lost 0, with 16 bases in between. In germline, CDR1 is MNHEY, CDR2 SMNVEV (reference sequence). CDR3 size: 16 residues. The CDR3, as DNA: TGTGCCAGCAGTCCCCCCCCCGGGACTGTGAACACTGAAGCTTTCTTT. Encoded protein: CASSPPPGTVNTEAFF.

The V call is TRBV6-2 or TRBV6-3, the J call TRBJ2-1, with 9 bases lining up with TRBD2. The CDR3 is made up of 17 amino acids. The V segment lost 0 bases and the J segment 15 bases; nucleotides outside the gene matches: 18. Germline loops: CDR1 MNHEY, CDR2 SVGEGT. The CDR3 DNA sequence: TGTGCCAGCAGTTACTCCGGCGCGGGAGGGCCCGGTTTCGGTCGGTTCTTC. It translates to CASSYSGAGGPGFGRFF.

This clonotype was detected ten times or more. V and J are TRBV6-1 and TRBJ1-1, with D possibly matching TRBD1 (6 bases). The V gene's germline CDR1 is MNHNS and CDR2 SASEGT. Between the trimmed V and J ends, which lost 9 bases and 1 base, there was a span of 15 bases. This CDR3 is built from 14 residues. CDR3 loop: CASTVRGQNTEAFF. In DNA form, the CDR3 reads TGTGCCAGTACGGTAAGGGGACAGAACACTGAAGCTTTCTTT.

The sample holds a few counts of this clonotype. The V gene is TRBV5-1, the J gene TRBJ1-2, with D tentatively TRBD1 (5 bases). Germline CDR1 SGHRS, CDR2 YFSETQ. The germline V and J ends were trimmed by 5 bases and 7 bases, with 21 bases remaining between them. The CDR3 is 15 residues long. This chain's CDR3 is CASSFSDSGFSGYTF. The CDR3 DNA is TGCGCCAGCAGTTTTAGTGATTCAGGGTTTTCTGGCTACACCTTC.

CDR3 nucleotide sequence: TGTGCCAGTAGTCTCGCGGACAGGAAAGCCTACGAGCAGTACTTC. Its protein is CASSLADRKAYEQYF. This sequence joins TRBV19 and TRBJ2-7; 7 bases line up with TRBD1. V lost 5 bases to trimming and J lost 2 bases; unmatched junction nucleotides: 9. This CDR3 has 15 amino acids. Per the germline V gene, CDR1 is LNHDA and CDR2 is SQIVND (reference sequence).

This clonotype was seen ten or more times. The gene calls are TRBV12-5 and TRBJ2-1; 14 nucleotides agree with TRBD2. Germline trimming cut 3 bases from V and 6 bases from J; bases unmatched to any gene: 7. Germline loops: CDR1 LGHNT, CDR2 FRNRAP. This CDR3 is 17 amino acids long. The chain's CDR3 is CASGFHQGLAGVNEQFF. CDR3 nucleotides: TGTGCTAGTGGTTTTCATCAGGGACTAGCGGGGGTCAATGAGCAGTTCTTC.

This clonotype has just a few counts. This sequence may be a read error, since a much larger clone differs from it by one base. The V call is TRBV27, the J call TRBJ1-2, with D perhaps matching TRBD1 (6 bases). Germline assignment: CDR1 MNHEY and CDR2 SMNVEV (reference sequence). The CDR3 consists of 15 residues. DNA for the CDR3: TGTGCCGGCAGTCGGTATGGGGGGCTACCCTATGGCTACACCTTC. Translation gives CAGSRYGGLPYGYTF.

This clonotype was recorded many times. The V call is TRBV4-1, the J call TRBJ1-2, with D perhaps TRBD1 (5 bases). Germline lookup yields CDR1 MGHRA and CDR2 YSYEKL. Trimming removed 4 bases at V and 3 bases at J, with 12 bases between. The CDR3 sequence is 14 residues long. This CDR3 reads CASSLDLGDYGYTF. The CDR3 DNA follows: TGCGCCAGCAGCCTAGACCTGGGGGACTATGGCTACACCTTC.

Points on this clonotype: Likely a read error: the CDR3 ends without its conserved phenylalanine or tryptophan. V is TRBV27 and J is TRBJ2-2, with 13 bases that match TRBD2. CDR3 length equals 15 residues. In germline, CDR1 is MNHEY, CDR2 SMNVEV (reference sequence). CDR3 sequence: CGSSGLAGETGELFC. In DNA form, the CDR3 reads TGTGGCAGCAGCGGACTAGCGGGAGAAACCGGGGAGCTGTTTTGT.

There are a few counts of this clonotype. Compared with germline, one end of the junction differs, possibly owing to a read error. The rearrangement links TRBV28 to TRBJ2-2; D may be TRBD2 (5 bases). The CDR3 spans 13 residues. Germline values: CDR1 MDHEN, CDR2 SYDVKM. Written as DNA, the CDR3 is TGTGCCAGCAGTTCCGGGTACACCGGGGAGCCGTTTTTT. It specifies CASSSGYTGEPFF.

This clonotype was seen repeatedly, ten times or more. V usage is TRBV11-2 and J usage is TRBJ2-7, with 7 bases fitting TRBD2. This CDR3 has 13 residues. V was clipped by 8 bases and J by 2 bases; unmatched bases: 6. Per the germline V gene, CDR1 is SGHAT and CDR2 is FQNNGV. The CDR3 bases are TGTGCCAGCGAGCGGGAAAATACCTACGAGCAGTACTTC. Protein product: CASERENTYEQYF.

The rearrangement uses TRBV19 and TRBJ1-5; 10 bases fit TRBD1. Trimming cost V 3 bases and J 2 bases; bases outside gene matches: 7. Germline assignment: CDR1 LNHDA and CDR2 SQIVND (reference sequence). The CDR3 extends over 17 amino acids. CDR3 DNA: TGTGCCAGTAGTATCTCGGGGACAGGGGTGGGCAATCAGCCCCAGCATTTT. It specifies CASSISGTGVGNQPQHF.

V and J are TRBV6-1 and TRBJ2-7; perhaps TRBD1 as D (6 bases). Germline CDR1 is MNHNS and CDR2 is SASEGT. CDR3 length: 14 residues. Trimming left V 6 bases short and J 3 bases short, with 15 bases between. The CDR3 is CASRGWTAIYEQYF. The CDR3 nucleotides are TGTGCCAGCAGAGGATGGACAGCTATCTACGAGCAGTACTTC.

This clonotype was seen a handful of times. The genes are TRBV9 and TRBJ2-4, with TRBD2 identical over 10 bases. The V gene's germline CDR1 is SGDLS and CDR2 YYNGEE. The V segment lost 3 bases and the J segment 2 bases; nucleotides outside the gene matches: 20. The CDR3 is 21 amino acids. The CDR3 spells CASSARASGSPELGTKNIQYF. The CDR3 nucleotides are TGTGCCAGCAGCGCCCGGGCTAGCGGGAGCCCCGAACTGGGCACCAAAAACATTCAGTACTTC. Filled out from reference TRBV9 and TRBJ2-4, the complete variable domain reads DSGVTQTPKHLITATGQRVTLRCSPRSGDLSVYWYQQSLDQGLQFLIQYYNGEERAKGNILERFSAQQFPDLHSELNLSSLELGDSALYFCASSARASGSPELGTKNIQYFGAGTRLSVL.